The next 7 T cell receptor beta chains were all read from a single sample in a study of blood T cell repertoires in COVID-19. Some clones are missing from TCRdb's copy, which holds only in-frame ones; the method was immunoSEQ multiplex PCR. The data show 200,000 or so clones, with approximately 86% seen just once and around 1% held by the top ten. The specimen sequenced was peripheral blood. Receptors originate from a man aged 55 to 70 with COVID-19, enrolled during active disease.

The chain couples TRBV11-3 to TRBJ2-1; D gene uncertain. Trimming removed 4 bases at V and 4 bases at J, with 5 bases between. The germline V gene encodes CDR1 SGHNT and CDR2 YENEEA. The CDR3 length is 12 residues. CDR3 nucleotides: TGTGCCAGCAGCTCCCCTTACAATGAGCAGTTCTTC. Translation: CASSSPYNEQFF.

J is TRBJ1-5 and V is TRBV6-2 or TRBV6-3; D unresolved. Per germline, CDR1 MNHEY and CDR2 SVGEGT. The CDR3 contains 13 residues. V was clipped by 4 bases and J by 7 bases, with 11 bases between them. The CDR3 loop reads CASSSGSGQPQHF. In nucleotides, the CDR3 is TGTGCCAGCAGTTCCGGATCGGGGCAGCCCCAGCATTTT.

The V call is TRBV21-1, the J call TRBJ1-1; whether TRBD1, the table's D call, matches the DNA was not checked. TRBV21-1 is described as a pseudogene. The CDR3 has 17 residues. CDR3 in DNA: TGTGCCAGCAGCAAAAGGTCGAAGGGACAGGGCCCCACGGGGGCTTTCTTT. Encoded protein: CASSKRSKGQGPTGAFF.

This chain joins TRBV5-6 and TRBJ2-3; the match to TRBD1 covers 7 bases. Germline V CDR1 and CDR2: SGHDT, YYEEEE. V gave up 6 bases and J gave up 2 bases; unmatched junction bases: 9. CDR3 size: 15 residues. The chain's CDR3 is CASTRTGLTTDTQYF. As DNA, the CDR3 is TGTGCCAGCACCAGGACAGGTCTCACCACAGATACGCAGTATTTT.

The chain links TRBV9 to TRBJ1-1; 7 bases fit TRBD1. Germline V gene data show CDR1 as SGDLS and CDR2 as YYNGEE. V gave up 0 bases and J gave up 3 bases; unmatched junction bases: 5. This CDR3 has 15 amino acids. The CDR3 protein is CASSVEGGVDTEAFF. The CDR3 DNA is TGTGCCAGCAGCGTAGAAGGGGGCGTTGACACTGAAGCTTTCTTT.

This rearrangement joins TRBV29-1 to TRBJ1-4, with TRBD1 matching over 7 bases. In germline, CDR1 is SQVTM, CDR2 ANQGSEA. The CDR3 contains 16 residues. The junction had 13 bases not matched to a gene; V was cut back by 7 bases and J by 2 bases. CDR3 sequence reads: CSASKQGQGTNEKLFF. Written as DNA, the CDR3 is TGCAGCGCATCAAAACAGGGGCAGGGGACTAATGAAAAACTGTTTTTT.

This chain connects TRBV19 to TRBJ2-1; D is perhaps TRBD1 (6 bases). This CDR3 comprises 14 residues. Deletions cut 2 bases from V and 11 bases from J, with 16 bases between. CDR1 and CDR2 from the germline V gene are LNHDA and SQIVND (reference sequence). CDR3 residues: CASSILAGTMKQFF. CDR3 DNA: TGTGCCAGTAGTATACTCGCAGGGACAATGAAGCAGTTCTTC. Looking up the rest from reference TRBV19 and TRBJ2-1 gives the full variable domain: DGGITQSPKYLFRKEGQNVTLSCEQNLNHDAMYWYRQDPGQGLRLIYYSQIVNDFQKGDIAEGYSVSREKKESFPLTVTSAQKNPTAFYLCASSILAGTMKQFFGPGTRLTVL.